The sequence of this TCR beta chain was determined in a study of Ad26.COV2.S vaccination and SARS-CoV-2 variants. Sequenced by immunoSEQ multiplex PCR; TCRdb stores in-frame clones only, minus some. The repertoire holds 360,000 or so clones, with around nine tenths as singletons. Worth noting for this clone: Other DNA sequences within the sample encode an identical CDR3.

As for treatment: some 20 received Ad26.COV2.S at low or high dose, single or two shots; roughly five received placebo; per-sample allocation not given. Specimens were obtained on day 63 following the first vaccine or placebo injection. The individual, an adult aged 18-55 years, was a donor in Boston. V shed 0 bases, J shed 8 bases, and the junction held 4 bases outside the gene matches. This CDR3 has 13 residues. Germline V gives CDR1 GTSNPN, CDR2 SVGIG (reference sequence). This TCR derives from a person between 18 and 60 years old who received the Ad26.COV2.S COVID-19 vaccine or a placebo. The input for sequencing was peripheral blood, taken in a trial of Ad26.COV2.S vaccine versus placebo. The V and J genes are TRBV30 and TRBJ1-2; 9 bases align to TRBD1. DNA for the CDR3: TGTGCCTGGAGTGTACAGGGGGCGAGAGGCTACACCTTC. It codes for CAWSVQGARGYTF.